A selection of T cell receptor beta chains follows, all from one sample in a study of T-cell reconstitution after alpha-beta-depleted transplantation in children. In TCRdb, the PCR reads were re-called with MiXCR into one record per CDR3 protein. The repertoire holds 450,000 to 550,000 distinct CDR3 sequences, with about an eighth as singletons. This specimen was PBMCs, mostly from graft donor cells, taken 180 days after TCRalphabeta/CD19-depleted stem cell transplant. The receptors were gathered from a female patient between 2 and 15 years old who had a stem cell transplant for aplastic anemia, so the T cells may come from the graft donor. The CDR3 runs from the conserved cysteine through the conserved F or W. D genes are given only for firm matches. Clone size is given for some rows only: seen once, a few or many times, or a class if the clone is expanded.

clone_size j_call d_call v_call cdr3_aa cdr3_nt
NA TRBJ2-7 TRBD2 TRBV3-1 CASSQLAGGNEQYF TGTGCCAGCAGCCAACTAGCGGGAGGCAACGAGCAGTACTTC
many TRBJ1-5 NA TRBV20-1 CSATTRYGPQHF TGCAGTGCTACTACGCGGTATGGGCCCCAGCATTTT
NA TRBJ1-2 TRBD1 TRBV4-3 CASSQGTGRVYGYTF TGCGCCAGCAGCCAAGGGACAGGGAGGGTCTATGGCTACACCTTC
few TRBJ2-4 NA TRBV5-1 CASSLFQGDNIQYF TGCGCCAGCAGCTTGTTTCAAGGCGACAACATTCAGTACTTC
NA TRBJ1-4 NA TRBV3-1 CASSQDPRERGESNEKLFF TGTGCCAGCAGCCAAGATCCCAGGGAGAGGGGGGAGTCTAATGAAAAACTGTTTTTT
few TRBJ2-1 NA TRBV5-1 CASSLANGPNNEQFF TGCGCCAGCAGCTTGGCAAACGGGCCGAACAATGAGCAGTTCTTC
few TRBJ1-1 TRBD1 TRBV29-1 CSVGGTGGRNTEAFF TGCAGCGTTGGAGGGACAGGGGGTAGGAACACTGAAGCTTTCTTT
few TRBJ1-3 NA TRBV20-1 CSARSRDGGSGNTIYF TGCAGTGCTAGATCGCGAGATGGGGGTTCTGGAAACACCATATATTTT
NA TRBJ2-7 TRBD2 TRBV7-2 CASSLVLAGGVHEQYF TGTGCCAGCAGCTTAGTGCTAGCGGGAGGTGTCCACGAGCAGTACTTC
NA TRBJ2-4 TRBD2 TRBV9 CASSVSGRAQGDIQYF TGTGCCAGCAGCGTTAGCGGGAGGGCGCAAGGGGACATTCAGTACTTC
NA TRBJ2-2 TRBD1 TRBV5-1 CASSQTDRVNTGELFF TGCGCCAGCAGCCAAACGGACAGGGTAAACACCGGGGAGCTGTTTTTT
few TRBJ2-1 NA TRBV25-1 CASSATNNEQFF TGTGCCAGCAGCGCGACTAACAATGAGCAGTTCTTC
many TRBJ1-1 NA TRBV20-1 CSASTFERTEAFF TGCAGTGCTTCTACCTTCGAGCGGACTGAAGCTTTCTTT
few TRBJ1-1 NA TRBV6-2/TRBV6-3 CASSYSFVKNTEAFF TGTGCCAGCAGTTACTCGTTCGTTAAGAACACTGAAGCTTTCTTT
NA TRBJ1-2 TRBD1 TRBV5-1 CASGTGLNYGYTF TGCGCCAGCGGGACAGGGCTGAACTATGGCTACACCTTC
NA TRBJ1-1 NA TRBV6-1 CASREAKTEAFF TGTGCCAGCAGAGAGGCCAAGACTGAAGCTTTCTTT
few TRBJ1-1 NA TRBV28 CASPGEGSSTEAFF TGTGCCAGTCCTGGGGAAGGGTCGTCCACTGAAGCTTTCTTT
NA TRBJ2-1 NA TRBV11-1 CASRPGTHTRVHNEQFF TGTGCCAGCAGACCCGGGACCCACACACGGGTACACAATGAGCAGTTCTTC
few TRBJ2-7 NA TRBV28 CASSLGPRGEEQYF TGTGCCAGCAGTTTGGGCCCTCGGGGAGAAGAGCAGTACTTC
NA TRBJ2-3 NA TRBV28 CASGGVGGQGFLAGVGDTQYF TGTGCCAGCGGAGGGGTCGGGGGACAGGGGTTCCTAGCGGGAGTAGGAGATACGCAGTATTTT
many TRBJ2-2 TRBD1 TRBV18 CASLIGQAATGELFF TGTGCCAGCTTAATTGGACAGGCTGCGACCGGGGAGCTGTTTTTT
many TRBJ2-7 NA TRBV7-2 CASSPGRGVGSYEQYF TGTGCCAGCAGCCCTGGGAGGGGGGTTGGATCCTACGAGCAGTACTTC
NA TRBJ2-1 NA TRBV5-5 CASSTGGVYNEQFF TGTGCCAGCAGCACCGGCGGGGTCTACAATGAGCAGTTCTTC
few TRBJ1-2 TRBD1 TRBV18 CASSPSQGADYGYTF TGTGCCAGCTCACCCTCACAGGGGGCGGACTATGGCTACACCTTC
NA TRBJ2-1 TRBD2 TRBV5-1 CASSWGGDDEQFF TGCGCCAGCAGCTGGGGGGGGGACGATGAGCAGTTCTTC
few TRBJ2-3 NA TRBV3-1 CASSHPKAPTQYF TGTGCCAGCAGCCACCCAAAGGCCCCGACGCAGTATTTT
many TRBJ2-1 TRBD2 TRBV20-1 CSARATSGRDEQFF TGCAGTGCTAGAGCCACTAGCGGGAGGGATGAGCAGTTCTTC
few TRBJ2-1 NA TRBV28 CASWESSYNEQFF TGTGCCAGTTGGGAGAGTTCCTACAATGAGCAGTTCTTC
NA TRBJ1-6 NA TRBV7-9 CASSEAAGTGSPLHF TGTGCCAGCAGCGAGGCCGCCGGGACCGGTTCACCCCTCCACTTT
NA TRBJ1-6 TRBD1 TRBV4-3 CASSRTGGTYNSPLHF TGCGCCAGCAGCCGTACAGGGGGAACCTATAATTCACCCCTCCACTTT
few TRBJ2-5 NA TRBV11-2 CASSPWGRETQYF TGTGCCAGCAGTCCATGGGGGAGAGAGACCCAGTACTTC
NA TRBJ2-7 NA TRBV7-2 CASSLVASNSYEQYF TGTGCCAGCAGCTTAGTGGCCTCGAACTCCTACGAGCAGTACTTC
NA TRBJ2-3 TRBD2 TRBV11-2 CASSRLAAARDTQYF TGTGCCAGCAGCCGACTAGCCGCGGCACGAGATACGCAGTATTTT
NA TRBJ2-7 TRBD2 TRBV6-5 CASSYGRVYEQYF TGTGCCAGCAGTTACGGGAGGGTCTACGAGCAGTACTTC
few TRBJ2-1 TRBD2 TRBV20-1 CSASLRLAGAPEQFF TGCAGTGCTAGTCTTAGGCTAGCGGGAGCTCCCGAGCAGTTCTTC
many TRBJ2-5 TRBD1 TRBV20-1 CSPTGGFQETQYF TGCAGTCCGACAGGGGGCTTTCAAGAGACCCAGTACTTC
NA TRBJ2-4 TRBD1 TRBV24-1 CATSEGGRRNIQYF TGTGCCACCAGTGAAGGGGGCCGCAGAAACATTCAGTACTTC
few TRBJ2-3 TRBD2 TRBV28 CASSFGTSDTDTQYF TGTGCCAGCAGTTTTGGGACTAGTGACACAGATACGCAGTATTTT
many TRBJ1-4 NA TRBV15 CATSRDIAATNEKLFF TGTGCCACCAGCAGAGATATAGCTGCAACTAATGAAAAACTGTTTTTT
few TRBJ1-1 NA TRBV7-8 CASSLDLGPPTLTEAFF TGTGCCAGCAGCTTAGACCTGGGACCTCCAACCCTCACTGAAGCTTTCTTT
many TRBJ2-3 NA TRBV12-3/TRBV12-4 CASSRWEPDTQYF TGTGCCAGCAGTCGGTGGGAGCCAGATACGCAGTATTTT